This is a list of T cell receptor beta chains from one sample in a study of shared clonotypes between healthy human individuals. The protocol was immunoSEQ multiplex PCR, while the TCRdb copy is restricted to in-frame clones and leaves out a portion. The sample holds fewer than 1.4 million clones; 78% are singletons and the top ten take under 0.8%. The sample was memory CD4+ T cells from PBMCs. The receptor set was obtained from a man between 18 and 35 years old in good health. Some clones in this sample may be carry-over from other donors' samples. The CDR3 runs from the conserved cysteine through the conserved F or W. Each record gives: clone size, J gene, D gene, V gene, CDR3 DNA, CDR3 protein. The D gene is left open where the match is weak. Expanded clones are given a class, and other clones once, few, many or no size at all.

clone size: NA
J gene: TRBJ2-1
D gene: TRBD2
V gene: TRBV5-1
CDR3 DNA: TGCGCCAGCAGCTTGGCTAGCGGGGCCTACAATGAGCAGTTCTTC
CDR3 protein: CASSLASGAYNEQFF

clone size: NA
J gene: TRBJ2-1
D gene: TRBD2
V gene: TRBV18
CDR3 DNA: TGTGCCAGCTCGTTCCCTAGCGGGTCTCATTCCTACAATGAGCAGTTCTTC
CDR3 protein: CASSFPSGSHSYNEQFF

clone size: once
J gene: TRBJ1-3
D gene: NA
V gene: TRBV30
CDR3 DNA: TGTGCCTGGAGTGAACGGGTGCGAAACACCATATATTTT
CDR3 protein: CAWSERVRNTIYF

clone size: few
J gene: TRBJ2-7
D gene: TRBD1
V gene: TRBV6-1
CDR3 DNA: TGTGCCAGCAGACTGACGGGACAGATTTACGAGCAGTACTTC
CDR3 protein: CASRLTGQIYEQYF

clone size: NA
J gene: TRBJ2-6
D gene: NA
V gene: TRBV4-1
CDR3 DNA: TGCGCCAGCAGCTACCCGGCGAGGGGCCGTGGGGCCAACGTCCTGACTTTC
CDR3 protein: CASSYPARGRGANVLTF

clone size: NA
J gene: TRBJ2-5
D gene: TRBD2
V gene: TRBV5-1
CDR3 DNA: TGCGCCAGCAGCTTGGGGGCTAGCGGACTCGGGGAGACCCAGTACTTC
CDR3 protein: CASSLGASGLGETQYF

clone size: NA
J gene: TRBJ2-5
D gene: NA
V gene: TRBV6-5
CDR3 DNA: TGTGCCAGCAGTTCATGGACAGATCAAGAGACCCAGTACTTC
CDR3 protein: CASSSWTDQETQYF

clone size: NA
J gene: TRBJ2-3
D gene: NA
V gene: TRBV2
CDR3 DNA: TGTGCCAGCAGTAGCCGGGACGGCACAGATACGCAGTATTTT
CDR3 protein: CASSSRDGTDTQYF

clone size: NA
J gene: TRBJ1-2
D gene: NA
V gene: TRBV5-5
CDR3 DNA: TGTGCCAGCAGCTTGAGCGGACTGAGCTATGGCTACACCTTC
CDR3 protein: CASSLSGLSYGYTF

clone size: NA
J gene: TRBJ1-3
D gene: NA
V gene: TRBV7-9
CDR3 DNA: TGTGCCAGCAGCTTAGGACAGGTCGGGAACACCATATATTTT
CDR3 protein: CASSLGQVGNTIYF

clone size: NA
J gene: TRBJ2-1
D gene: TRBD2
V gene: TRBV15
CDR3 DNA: TGTGCCACCAGTAACCGACTAGCGGGAGGCTACAATGAGCAGTTCTTC
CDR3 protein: CATSNRLAGGYNEQFF

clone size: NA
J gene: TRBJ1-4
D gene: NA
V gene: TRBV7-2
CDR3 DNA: TGTGCCAGCAGACTGCAGGGAAGAGGAGAAAAACTGTTTTTT
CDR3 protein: CASRLQGRGEKLFF

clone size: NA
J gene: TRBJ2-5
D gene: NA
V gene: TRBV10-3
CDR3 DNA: TGTGCCATCAGGCCAGATGAACAAGTTGGCCAGTACTTC
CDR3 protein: CAIRPDEQVGQYF

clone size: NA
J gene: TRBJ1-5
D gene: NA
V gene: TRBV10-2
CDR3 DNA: TGCGCCAGCAGTGAGTGGGGGGCAAGCTTCCCCCAGCATTTT
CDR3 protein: CASSEWGASFPQHF

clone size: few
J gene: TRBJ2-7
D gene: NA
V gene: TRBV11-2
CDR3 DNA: TGTGCCAGCAGCAAGATTGGGAGCTCCTACGAGCAGTACTTC
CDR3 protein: CASSKIGSSYEQYF

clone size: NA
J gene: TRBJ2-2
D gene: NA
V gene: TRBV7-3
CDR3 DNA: TGTGCCAGCAGCTTATCCCCGCCGGGGAACACCGGGGAGCTGTTTTTT
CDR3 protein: CASSLSPPGNTGELFF

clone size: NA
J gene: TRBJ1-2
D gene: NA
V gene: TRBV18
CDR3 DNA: TGTGCCAGCTCACCACAAGCCACCTCCCCCTATGGCTACACCTTC
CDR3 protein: CASSPQATSPYGYTF

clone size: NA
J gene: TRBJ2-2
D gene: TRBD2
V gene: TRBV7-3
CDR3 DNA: TGTGCCAGCAGCCCGAGCGGGAGCGGTACCGGGGAGCTGTTTTTT
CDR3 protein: CASSPSGSGTGELFF

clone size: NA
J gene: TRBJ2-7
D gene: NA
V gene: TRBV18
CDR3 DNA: TGTGCCAGCTCACCACCGTCCCGCTACGAGCAGTACTTC
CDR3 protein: CASSPPSRYEQYF

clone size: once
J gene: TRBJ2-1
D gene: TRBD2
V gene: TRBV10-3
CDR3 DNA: TGTGCCATCAGTGAATCACTAGCGGGAAGAAACAATGAGCAGTTCTTC
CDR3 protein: CAISESLAGRNNEQFF

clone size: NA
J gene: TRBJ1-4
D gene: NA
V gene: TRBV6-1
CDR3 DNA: TGTGCGCTCCAACGGTGGAGTGCAACTAATGAAAAACTGTTTTTT
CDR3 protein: CALQRWSATNEKLFF

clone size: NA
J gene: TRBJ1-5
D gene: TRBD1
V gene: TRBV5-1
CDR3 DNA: TGCGCCAGCAGCTTGGGGGACAGCAAAAATCAGCCCCAGCATTTT
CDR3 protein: CASSLGDSKNQPQHF

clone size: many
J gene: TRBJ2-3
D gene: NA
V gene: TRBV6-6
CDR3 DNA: TGTGCCGCGGGGGCGTATCCGCAGTATTTT
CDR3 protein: CAAGAYPQYF

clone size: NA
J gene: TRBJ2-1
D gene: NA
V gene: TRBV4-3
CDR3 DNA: TGCGCCAGCAGCCATAGCGTGATCTCCTACAATGAGCAGTTCTTC
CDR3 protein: CASSHSVISYNEQFF

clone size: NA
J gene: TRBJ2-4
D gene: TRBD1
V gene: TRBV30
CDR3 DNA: TGTGCCTGGAGCGCGGGACAGGGGTTTAACATTCAGTACTTC
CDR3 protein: CAWSAGQGFNIQYF

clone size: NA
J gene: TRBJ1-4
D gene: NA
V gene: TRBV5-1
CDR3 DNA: TGCGCCAGCAGCGTGTTGGGGGCACGGCGAACTAATGAAAAACTGTTTTTT
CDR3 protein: CASSVLGARRTNEKLFF

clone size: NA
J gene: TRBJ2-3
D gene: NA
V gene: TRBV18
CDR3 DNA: TGTGCCAGCTCTCCCGTGGGGGCGGGAGACGCAGATACGCAGTATTTT
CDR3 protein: CASSPVGAGDADTQYF

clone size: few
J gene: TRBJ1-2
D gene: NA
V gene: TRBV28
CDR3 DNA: TGTGCCAGCATCACCCCGGGGGGGTTGGGTGGCTACACCTTC
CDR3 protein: CASITPGGLGGYTF

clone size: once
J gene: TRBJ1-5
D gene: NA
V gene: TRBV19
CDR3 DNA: TGTGCCAGTTGTGGGACCTATAGCAATCAGCCCCAGCATTTT
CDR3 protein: CASCGTYSNQPQHF

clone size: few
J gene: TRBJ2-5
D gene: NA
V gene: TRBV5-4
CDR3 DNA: TGTGCCAGCAGCTTGGGCCGCGAGACCCAGTACTTC
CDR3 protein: CASSLGRETQYF

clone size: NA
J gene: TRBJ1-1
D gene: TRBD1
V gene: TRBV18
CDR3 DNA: TGTGCCAGCTCACCGACTCGACAGGGGAACACTGAAGCTTTCTTT
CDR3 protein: CASSPTRQGNTEAFF

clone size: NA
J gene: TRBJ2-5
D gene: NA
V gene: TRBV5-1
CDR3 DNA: TGCGCCAGCAGCTTGAATGGGTGGGGTGGGTACGAGACCCAGTACTTC
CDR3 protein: CASSLNGWGGYETQYF

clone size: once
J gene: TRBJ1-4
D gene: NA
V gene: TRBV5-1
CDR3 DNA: TGCGCCAGCAGCTCTCAAAATGAAAAACTGTTTTTT
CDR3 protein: CASSSQNEKLFF

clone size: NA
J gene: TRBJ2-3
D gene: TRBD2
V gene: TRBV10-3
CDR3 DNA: TGTGCCATTTCCCCTAGCGGGAGCACAGATACGCAGTATTTT
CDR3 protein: CAISPSGSTDTQYF

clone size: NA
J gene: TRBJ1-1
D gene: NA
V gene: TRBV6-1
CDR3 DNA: TGTGCCAGCACAGGGGTTCCAGGGGTGGTTGGTGAAGCTTTCTTT
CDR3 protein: CASTGVPGVVGEAFF

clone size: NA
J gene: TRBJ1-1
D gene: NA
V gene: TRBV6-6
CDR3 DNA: TGTGCCAGCAGTTACCATCAGGGGACCACTGAAGCTTTCTTT
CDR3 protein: CASSYHQGTTEAFF

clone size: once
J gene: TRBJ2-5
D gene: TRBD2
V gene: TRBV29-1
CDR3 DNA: TGCAGCGTTAGAAGCGGGAGGTCGGAGACCCAGTACTTC
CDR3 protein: CSVRSGRSETQYF

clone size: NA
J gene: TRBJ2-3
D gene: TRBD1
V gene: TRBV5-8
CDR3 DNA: TGTGCCAGCAGCTTGGTGGGACAGAACACAGATACGCAGTATTTT
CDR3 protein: CASSLVGQNTDTQYF

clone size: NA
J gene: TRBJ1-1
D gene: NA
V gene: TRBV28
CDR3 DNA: TGTGCCAGCAGTTTCCCAGGGGCGCGGACTGAAGCTTTCTTT
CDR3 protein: CASSFPGARTEAFF

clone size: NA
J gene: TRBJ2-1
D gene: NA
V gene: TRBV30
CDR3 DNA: TGTGCCTGGAGTCAGGGGGGCTACAATGAGCAGTTCTTC
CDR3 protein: CAWSQGGYNEQFF

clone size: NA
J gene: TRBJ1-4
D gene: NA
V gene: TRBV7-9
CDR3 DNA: TGTGCCAGCAGCTTATCCGTGGGAAAACTGTTTTTT
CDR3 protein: CASSLSVGKLFF

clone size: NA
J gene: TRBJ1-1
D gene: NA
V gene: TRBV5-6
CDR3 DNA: TGTGCCAGCAGCCACCGACGGATGAACACTGAAGCTTTCTTT
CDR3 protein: CASSHRRMNTEAFF

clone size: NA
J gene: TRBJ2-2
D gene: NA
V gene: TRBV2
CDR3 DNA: TGTGCCAGCAGTGACCAGGCTCGAGGGACCGGGGAGCTGTTTTTT
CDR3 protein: CASSDQARGTGELFF

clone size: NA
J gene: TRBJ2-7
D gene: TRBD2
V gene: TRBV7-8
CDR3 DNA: TGTGCCAGCAGCTACAGCCGGGCTAGCGGAAACTACGAGCAGTACTTC
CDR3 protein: CASSYSRASGNYEQYF

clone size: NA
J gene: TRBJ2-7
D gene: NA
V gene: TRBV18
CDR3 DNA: TGTGCCAGCTCACCACCTACAACAATCTACGAGCAGTACTTC
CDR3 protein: CASSPPTTIYEQYF

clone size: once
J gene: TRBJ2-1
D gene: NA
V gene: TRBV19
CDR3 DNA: TGTGCCAGTAGCGGGAGAGGGTACAATGAGCAGTTCTTC
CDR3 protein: CASSGRGYNEQFF

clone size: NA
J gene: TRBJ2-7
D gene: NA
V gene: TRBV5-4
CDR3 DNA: TGTGCCAGCAGCTTGGAACAGGGCAGCTCCTACGAGCAGTACTTC
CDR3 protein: CASSLEQGSSYEQYF

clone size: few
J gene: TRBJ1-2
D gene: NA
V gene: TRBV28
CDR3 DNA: TGTGCCAGCACCGCGACGGCTGTCTATGGCTACACCTTC
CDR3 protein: CASTATAVYGYTF